This entry features one T cell receptor (beta chain) sequence. This entry belongs to a study of CD4 and CD8 cells across lung adenocarcinoma regions. The patients had localized lung adenocarcinoma, a non-small cell subtype. Germline assignment: CDR1 MRHNA and CDR2 SNTAGT. The CDR3 spans 14 residues. Via MiXCR, TCRdb re-called the PCR reads, giving one row per CDR3 protein. The sample includes about 12,000 distinct CDR3 sequences, approximately 50% of them seen just once. Material for sequencing was CD8+ T cells from the margin of a lung tumor. The chain recombines TRBV6-4 with TRBJ2-5; TRBD2 agrees at 8 bases. The TCR sequence derives from a male donor with lung adenocarcinoma. The CD4 and CD8 labels of this study may be unreliable. For the CDR3, the DNA is TGTGCGGGCAGCGGGGGCCTAGCCCGAGAGACCCAGTACTTC. It codes for CAGSGGLARETQYF.